Each of the 23 T cell receptor beta chains below was sequenced from the same sample in a study of T cells after posttransplantation cyclophosphamide. Measured with immunoSEQ multiplex PCR; TCRdb has only the in-frame clones, and not every one. The repertoire has 40,000 to 45,000 clones, none seen only once; the ten largest take around 2.1%. Sequenced material: PBMCs. The source of these receptors is a man between 35 and 55 years old in good health, CMV-negative, and a related stem cell transplant donor.

This clone was detected ten times or more. The V call is TRBV7-8, the J call TRBJ2-2, with D possibly matching TRBD2 (6 bases). Trimming took 6 bases from V and 6 from J, leaving 11 bases between them. The germline CDR1 and CDR2 sequences are SGHVS and FQNEAQ. This CDR3 contains 13 residues. The CDR3 loop is CASSHPGAGELFF. The DNA of the CDR3 is TGTGCCAGCAGTCACCCGGGAGCCGGGGAGCTGTTTTTT.

The rearrangement uses TRBV2 and TRBJ2-1, with 16 nucleotides matching TRBD2. Unmatched junction bases numbered 6, after V lost 7 bases and J lost 6 bases. The CDR3 covers 16 residues. The germline V gene encodes CDR1 SNHLY and CDR2 FYNNEI. The CDR3 sequence is CASKPGLAGGSNEQFF. The CDR3 DNA reads TGTGCCAGCAAACCGGGACTAGCGGGGGGGAGCAATGAGCAGTTCTTC.

This clone was counted ten times or more. The J gene is TRBJ2-5, the V gene TRBV5-6, with 8 bases lining up with TRBD2. This CDR3 has 14 amino acids. J was trimmed by 5 bases and V by 0 bases; bases with no gene match: 3. Germline V CDR1 and CDR2: SGHDT, YYEEEE. The CDR3 here is CASSLGTSLETQYF. For the CDR3, the DNA is TGTGCCAGCAGCTTGGGGACTAGCCTTGAGACCCAGTACTTC. Looking up the rest from reference TRBV5-6 and TRBJ2-5 gives the full variable domain: DAGVTQSPTHLIKTRGQQVTLRCSPKSGHDTVSWYQQALGQGPQFIFQYYEEEERQRGNFPDRFSGHQFPNYSSELNVNALLLGDSALYLCASSLGTSLETQYFGPGTRLLVL.

This clone was observed at least ten times. This rearrangement joins TRBV6-1 to TRBJ1-1; D unresolved. Trimming removed 8 bases from V and 7 bases from J, with 14 bases in between. The CDR3 is 12 residues long. Germline V gene lookup returns CDR1 MNHNS and CDR2 SASEGT. The CDR3 region is CASRRNDGEAFF. DNA for the CDR3: TGTGCCAGCCGCAGGAACGACGGTGAAGCTTTCTTT.

This clone has ten or more counts. The rearrangement joins TRBV7-9 to TRBJ1-4; weak D call: TRBD1 (5 bases). Trimming stripped 4 bases from V and 5 bases from J, with 8 bases between. This CDR3 comprises 13 residues. In germline, CDR1 is SEHNR, CDR2 FQNEAQ (reference sequence). The CDR3 nucleotides read TGTGCCAGCAGCTCACAGGTGAATGAAAAACTGTTTTTT. Protein product: CASSSQVNEKLFF. Supplemented by reference TRBV7-9 and TRBJ1-4, the full variable domain reads DTGVSQNPRHKITKRGQNVTFRCDPISEHNRLYWYRQTLGQGPEFLTYFQNEAQLEKSRLLSDRFSAERPKGSFSTLEIQRTEQGDSAMYLCASSSQVNEKLFFGSGTQLSVL.

This clone was picked up many times. The chain carries TRBV7-3 and TRBJ1-6; D may be TRBD1 (6 bases). The CDR3 has 14 amino acids. CDR1 is SGHTA, CDR2 FQGTGA, per germline. The ends were cut back, 5 bases at V and 5 bases at J, with 10 bases in the middle. The CDR3 DNA follows: TGTGCCAGCAGCCGGACAGCGAATAATTCACCCCTCCACTTT. It is translated as CASSRTANNSPLHF.

This clone was observed at least ten times. In DNA, the CDR3 is TGTGCCAGCAGTTTGGGACTCTCCTACGAGCAGTACGTC. This encodes CASSLGLSYEQYV. The chain uses TRBV6-6 and TRBJ2-7; D is perhaps TRBD2 (6 bases). V was cut by 4 bases and J by 0 bases, with 7 bases left in between. The CDR3 contains 13 residues. Germline-derived CDR1 and CDR2 are MNHNY and SVGAGI (reference sequence).

Ten or more counts support this clone. J is TRBJ2-2 and V is TRBV5-1, with TRBD2 identical over 7 bases. The V gene end was trimmed by 3 bases and the J gene end by 1 base; junction bases not matched to a gene: 0. The CDR3 sequence is 14 residues long. Looked up from germline, CDR1 is SGHRS and CDR2 is YFSETQ. The DNA of the CDR3 is TGCGCCAGCAGCTCTAGCGGGAACACCGGGGAGCTGTTTTTT. Amino acid sequence: CASSSSGNTGELFF. Variable domain in full (rest from reference TRBV5-1 and TRBJ2-2): KAGVTQTPRYLIKTRGQQVTLSCSPISGHRSVSWYQQTPGQGLQFLFEYFSETQRNKGNFPGRFSGRQFSNSRSEMNVSTLELGDSALYLCASSSSGNTGELFFGEGSRLTVL.

A few counts support this clone. Here the CDR3 reads CASSLGLAGVYETQYF. CDR3 nucleotide sequence: TGTGCCAGCAGCTTAGGACTAGCGGGGGTATATGAGACCCAGTACTTC. This chain uses TRBV7-9 with TRBJ2-5, with TRBD2 matching over 12 bases. The CDR3 covers 16 residues. With V trimmed by 1 base and J by 5 bases, 5 bases remained unmatched. Germline V gives CDR1 SEHNR, CDR2 FQNEAQ (reference sequence).

This clone appeared many times. The V call is TRBV6-5, the J call TRBJ2-7; 9 bases fit TRBD1. This CDR3 is built from 16 residues. Germline CDR1 reads MNHEY; CDR2 reads SVGAGI. J was trimmed by 5 bases and V by 2 bases; bases with no gene match: 10. The CDR3 sequence: CASSYGGTGIFNEQYF. The CDR3 nucleotides are TGTGCCAGCAGTTACGGGGGGACAGGGATCTTCAACGAGCAGTACTTC.

This clone occurred many times. This chain joins TRBV7-9 and TRBJ1-4, with D perhaps matching TRBD1 (6 bases). Trimming left V 1 base short and J 3 bases short, with 15 bases between. CDR3 length equals 17 residues. Germline loops: CDR1 SEHNR, CDR2 FQNEAQ (reference sequence). The CDR3 DNA follows: TGTGCCAGCAGCTTAGGCCAGTCTCCAGGGGCTAATGAAAAACTGTTTTTT. Translation: CASSLGQSPGANEKLFF.

This clone was seen many times. The chain uses TRBV6-5 and TRBJ2-5; the D gene is possibly TRBD1 (6 bases). Trimming removed 5 bases at V and 1 base at J, with 11 bases between. Germline-derived CDR1 and CDR2 are MNHEY and SVGAGI. The CDR3 covers 14 residues. As DNA, the CDR3 is TGTGCCAGCAGTAGGACAGAACTCCAAGAGACCCAGTACTTC. Amino acid sequence: CASSRTELQETQYF.

This clone appeared many times. The chain has TRBV7-9 and TRBJ1-2; 7 bases are shared with TRBD1. This CDR3 has 15 residues. CDR1 and CDR2 from the germline V gene are SEHNR and FQNEAQ (reference sequence). The V segment lost 0 bases and the J segment 4 bases; nucleotides outside the gene matches: 5. CDR3 coding DNA: TGTGCCAGCAGCTTAGCCCTCCGGGACAGCTATGGCTACACCTTC. The encoded protein is CASSLALRDSYGYTF.

This clone was found many times. This chain connects TRBV19 to TRBJ2-5, with TRBD1 matching 8 bases. The V gene's germline CDR1 is LNHDA and CDR2 SQIVND (reference sequence). Trimming cost V 4 bases and J 2 bases; bases outside gene matches: 9. The CDR3 sequence is 16 residues long. The CDR3 reads CASSKGGQGWQETQYF. DNA of the CDR3: TGTGCCAGTAGTAAGGGAGGACAGGGATGGCAAGAGACCCAGTACTTC. Combining the CDR3 with reference TRBV19 and TRBJ2-5 gives the whole variable domain DGGITQSPKYLFRKEGQNVTLSCEQNLNHDAMYWYRQDPGQGLRLIYYSQIVNDFQKGDIAEGYSVSREKKESFPLTVTSAQKNPTAFYLCASSKGGQGWQETQYFGPGTRLLVL.

This clone was detected many times. The V gene is TRBV2, the J gene TRBJ2-3; the D gene is possibly TRBD1 (5 bases). There are 11 residues in the CDR3. Trimming removed 7 bases at V and 5 bases at J, with 7 bases between. CDR1 and CDR2 from the germline V gene are SNHLY and FYNNEI. CDR3 DNA sequence: TGTGCCAGCACTAGGGGAGATACGCAGTATTTT. Residues: CASTRGDTQYF.

The table lists this clone with many counts. The chain carries TRBV15 and TRBJ1-4; D ambiguous. Germline V gene lookup returns CDR1 LNHNV and CDR2 YYDKDF (reference sequence). V was pared by 0 bases and J by 11 bases, with 10 bases between. This CDR3 has 13 residues. Written as DNA, the CDR3 is TGTGCCACCAGCAGAGATGAGAACTCGAAACTGTTTTTT. Residues: CATSRDENSKLFF.

This clone was recorded a few times. The rearrangement links TRBV7-9 to TRBJ2-1; the D is unclear. CDR3 length: 11 residues. Germline values: CDR1 SEHNR, CDR2 FQNEAQ (reference sequence). Between the trimmed V and J ends, which lost 4 bases and 9 bases, there was a span of 7 bases. The CDR3 region has the DNA TGTGCCAGCAGCTCGGGTCTTGAGCAGTTCTTC. Translation: CASSSGLEQFF.

This clone was seen many times. The rearrangement uses TRBV5-1 and TRBJ2-7; 8 bases line up with TRBD1. Germline V gene data show CDR1 as SGHRS and CDR2 as YFSETQ. This CDR3 has 12 amino acids. The V gene end was trimmed by 6 bases and the J gene end by 5 bases; junction bases not matched to a gene: 4. The CDR3 loop is CASTGQGDEQYF. CDR3 coding DNA: TGCGCCAGCACTGGACAGGGCGACGAGCAGTACTTC.

This clone was observed a handful of times. The genes are TRBV2 and TRBJ2-7; D may be TRBD2 (5 bases). CDR3 size: 15 residues. The V end was cut by 2 bases, the J end by 2 bases, with 13 bases between. Germline CDR1 SNHLY, CDR2 FYNNEI. The CDR3 region is CASSESGLPTYEQYV. The DNA for the CDR3 is TGTGCCAGCAGTGAAAGTGGACTCCCAACCTACGAGCAGTACGTC.

The chain joins TRBV9 to TRBJ2-1; 9 bases line up with TRBD2. In germline, CDR1 is SGDLS, CDR2 YYNGEE. This CDR3 spans 15 amino acids. Trimming cost V 3 bases and J 5 bases; bases outside gene matches: 6. The CDR3 spells CASSAGASGNNEQFF. CDR3 nucleotides: TGTGCCAGCAGCGCCGGGGCTAGCGGGAACAATGAGCAGTTCTTC. The full variable domain, in which reference TRBV9 and TRBJ2-1 provide the parts outside the CDR3, is DSGVTQTPKHLITATGQRVTLRCSPRSGDLSVYWYQQSLDQGLQFLIQYYNGEERAKGNILERFSAQQFPDLHSELNLSSLELGDSALYFCASSAGASGNNEQFFGPGTRLTVL.

This clone has more than one count but fewer than ten. This sequence joins TRBV6-1 and TRBJ2-7, with D unresolved. V shed 10 bases and J shed 6 bases, with 19 bases lying between them. Germline lookup yields CDR1 MNHNS and CDR2 SASEGT. The CDR3 spans 13 residues. CDR3 amino acids: CATHQVLLREQYF. The CDR3 DNA reads as TGTGCCACTCATCAGGTCCTCCTACGCGAGCAGTACTTC.

This clone was observed at least ten times. The V and J genes are TRBV5-6 and TRBJ2-6; no clear D. This CDR3 contains 16 residues. V lost 1 base and J 4 bases, leaving 12 bases between the germline ends. Germline loops: CDR1 SGHDT, CDR2 YYEEEE. The CDR3 DNA reads as TGTGCCAGCAGCTTGTTTAGCACCGTGGGGGCCAACGTCCTGACTTTC. Translating gives CASSLFSTVGANVLTF.

This clone was detected ten times or more. The V gene is TRBV2, the J gene TRBJ2-2; D is perhaps TRBD1 (5 bases). This CDR3 has 12 residues. The germline V gene encodes CDR1 SNHLY and CDR2 FYNNEI. Trimming cost V 8 bases and J 3 bases, with 7 bases left between them. As DNA, the CDR3 is TGTGCCAGCCAACAGGACACCGGGGAGCTGTTTTTT. Amino acids: CASQQDTGELFF.